This entry concerns a single T cell receptor beta chain. The antigen is unknown. The sample belongs to a study of Ad26.COV2.S vaccination and SARS-CoV-2 variants. The study, taken as a whole, reports: Analytic work on TCR breadth and depth might have understated the full extent of total T cell responses.

The treatment: some 20 received Ad26.COV2.S at low or high dose, single or two shots; about 5 received placebo; per-sample allocation not given. Samples came from day 63 after the first vaccine or placebo injection. Sequencing used immunoSEQ multiplex PCR; TCRdb keeps in-frame clones, though not all of them. The sample shows about 420,000 clones, around 89% of them seen only once. V trimming: 1 base; J trimming: 9 bases; junction bases outside the gene matches: 5. In germline, CDR1 is SEHNR, CDR2 FQNEAQ (reference sequence). CDR3 length: 13 residues. The specimen comprised peripheral blood, sampled in a trial of Ad26.COV2.S vaccine versus placebo. The gene calls are TRBV7-9 and TRBJ2-5; 7 positions match TRBD2. The receptor's source is a person between 18 and 65 years old who received the Ad26.COV2.S COVID-19 vaccine or a placebo. CDR3 sequence (DNA): TGTGCCAGCAGCTTAGTGGCAGGGAGGGCCCAGTACTTC. Translation gives CASSLVAGRAQYF.